This T cell receptor beta chain emerged from a study of OX40 agonist ivuxolimab in advanced cancers. General study findings and limits: Among the lowest peripheral clonal expansion occurred in 0.1-3.0 mg/kg partial responders.

As for this clone: As yet, its antigen is unknown.

Repertoires were generated with immunoSEQ multiplex PCR, while TCRdb's copy carries only in-frame clones and drops some. The table records 84,000 or so clones, roughly 88% of them present only once. This receptor was obtained from an adult with an advanced solid tumor such as melanoma, head and neck, liver or kidney cancer. The sequencing here drew on CD4+ or CD8+ T cells sorted from blood, taken in a trial of the OX40 agonist ivuxolimab.

The CDR3 sequence is CASSSGQLGGNEQFF. Here the CDR3 DNA reads TGTGCCAGCAGCTCGGGACAGTTGGGGGGCAATGAGCAGTTCTTC. The V and J genes are TRBV7-3 and TRBJ2-1, with a tentative D call TRBD1 (7 bases). This CDR3 contains 15 residues. V was trimmed by 4 bases and J by 6 bases, leaving 16 bases between them. The germline gives CDR1 SGHTA, CDR2 FQGTGA.